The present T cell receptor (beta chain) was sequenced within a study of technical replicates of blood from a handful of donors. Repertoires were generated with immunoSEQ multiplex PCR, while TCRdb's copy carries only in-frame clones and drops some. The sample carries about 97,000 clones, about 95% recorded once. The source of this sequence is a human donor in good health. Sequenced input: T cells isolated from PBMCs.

The CDR3 DNA reads as TGTGCCAGCAGCGACCCCTTCGGGACAGATAAGCCCGGGGAGCTGTTTTTT. Protein product: CASSDPFGTDKPGELFF. The V gene is TRBV7-9, the J gene TRBJ2-2, with 7 bases identical to TRBD1. The V segment lost 5 bases and the J segment 6 bases; nucleotides outside the gene matches: 15. The germline CDR1 and CDR2 sequences are SEHNR and FQNEAQ (reference sequence). This CDR3 comprises 17 residues. Full variable domain (outside the CDR3, taken from reference TRBV7-9 and TRBJ2-2): DTGVSQNPRHKITKRGQNVTFRCDPISEHNRLYWYRQTLGQGPEFLTYFQNEAQLEKSRLLSDRFSAERPKGSFSTLEIQRTEQGDSAMYLCASSDPFGTDKPGELFFGEGSRLTVL.